Below, one T cell receptor beta chain is given with its context. Generated by immunoSEQ multiplex PCR, the TCRdb table keeps only in-frame clones and is missing some. The sample holds about 250,000 clones, about 82% seen once. Germline assignment: CDR1 SGHVS and CDR2 FNYEAQ. Deletions cut 1 base from V and 8 bases from J, with 12 bases between. CDR3 size: 15 residues. This entry comes from a study of blood T cell repertoires in COVID-19. The wider study: The samples span acute and convalescent COVID-19 from the United States, Italy and Spain. PBMCs, B-cell-depleted T cells, or T cells provided the cDNA or gDNA that made up the material.

Recruited during active infection, patients (from Seattle) were subsequently followed longitudinally. What was sequenced was peripheral blood. The sequence was obtained from a man in his fifties or sixties with COVID-19, enrolled during active disease. The V call is TRBV7-6, the J call TRBJ1-6; tentative D call: TRBD1 (6 bases). Here the CDR3 reads CASSLGSWTDSPLHF. CDR3 sequence (DNA): TGTGCCAGCAGCTTAGGCTCCTGGACAGATTCACCCCTCCACTTT.